This passage covers 26 T cell receptor beta chains from one sample sequenced in a study of cytomegalovirus exposure and HLA in healthy donors. TCRdb keeps only in-frame clones here, not all; method: immunoSEQ multiplex PCR. In the table there are fewer than 200,000 clones, 95% to 97% of which are singletons. The sequenced sample was PBMCs. These receptor sequences come from a woman aged 18-29 years in good health and CMV-seronegative.

The CDR3 region is CASSPGQGQYF. The CDR3 bases are TGTGCCAGCAGCCCGGGACAGGGCCAGTACTTC. V usage is TRBV5-8 and J usage is TRBJ2-7; 9 bases are a match to TRBD1. V was clipped by 4 bases and J by 10 bases; unmatched bases: 3. The CDR3 has 11 amino acids. The germline V gene has CDR1 SGHTS and CDR2 YDEGEE. Together with reference TRBV5-8 and TRBJ2-7, the CDR3 gives the full variable domain: EAGVTQSPTHLIKTRGQQATLRCSPISGHTSVYWYQQALGLGLQFLLWYDEGEERNRGNFPPRFSGRQFPNYSSELNVNALELEDSALYLCASSPGQGQYFGPGTRLTVT.

The chain carries TRBV7-2 and TRBJ2-5; 8 nucleotides line up with TRBD1. Germline trimming cut 4 bases from V and 5 bases from J; bases unmatched to any gene: 15. The length of the CDR3 is 17 residues. CDR1 and CDR2 from the germline V gene are SGHTA and FQGNSA. The CDR3: CASSSASGGAVRETQYF. CDR3 nucleotides: TGTGCCAGCAGCTCGGCTTCAGGGGGCGCAGTACGGGAGACCCAGTACTTC.

The chain combines TRBV5-1 with TRBJ2-1; tentative D call: TRBD1 (5 bases). V lost 3 bases and J 4 bases, leaving 11 bases between the germline ends. The CDR3 is made up of 14 amino acids. Germline V CDR1 and CDR2: SGHRS, YFSETQ. CDR3: CASSSTDHYNEQFF. The CDR3 nucleotides read TGCGCCAGCAGCTCGACAGACCATTACAATGAGCAGTTCTTC. Based on the CDR3 plus reference TRBV5-1 and TRBJ2-1, the full variable domain is KAGVTQTPRYLIKTRGQQVTLSCSPISGHRSVSWYQQTPGQGLQFLFEYFSETQRNKGNFPGRFSGRQFSNSRSEMNVSTLELGDSALYLCASSSTDHYNEQFFGPGTRLTVL.

J is TRBJ2-3 and V is TRBV9, with 9 bases identical to TRBD2. Germline lookup yields CDR1 SGDLS and CDR2 YYNGEE. V was clipped by 4 bases and J by 4 bases; unmatched bases: 7. The CDR3 is 15 amino acids. The CDR3 region is CASSLQRGVSDTQYF. The DNA for the CDR3 is TGTGCCAGCAGCCTGCAGCGGGGGGTGTCAGATACGCAGTATTTT. The full variable domain, rest sourced from reference TRBV9 and TRBJ2-3, is DSGVTQTPKHLITATGQRVTLRCSPRSGDLSVYWYQQSLDQGLQFLIQYYNGEERAKGNILERFSAQQFPDLHSELNLSSLELGDSALYFCASSLQRGVSDTQYFGPGTRLTVL.

This clone was seen just once. The chain uses TRBV7-2 and TRBJ1-4; TRBD1 agrees at 9 bases. The V gene's germline CDR1 is SGHTA and CDR2 FQGNSA. The CDR3 runs to 14 residues. After removal of 5 bases from V and 8 bases from J, the junction contained 6 bases not matched to a gene. DNA of the CDR3: TGTGCCAGCAGCCATGACAGGGGGGGAGAAAAACTGTTTTTT. Translation: CASSHDRGGEKLFF.

The chain uses TRBV7-2 and TRBJ2-7; possibly TRBD2 for D (5 bases). V was shortened by 4 bases and J by 7 bases, with 11 bases between the two germline ends. Germline CDR1 SGHTA, CDR2 FQGNSA. The CDR3 length is 12 residues. CDR3 in amino acids: CASSSTRREQYF. For the CDR3, the DNA is TGTGCCAGCAGCTCCACCCGGAGGGAGCAGTACTTC.

The chain joins TRBV28 to TRBJ2-1; D is unclear. Trimming cost V 3 bases and J 8 bases, with 17 bases left between them. In germline, CDR1 is MDHEN, CDR2 SYDVKM. The CDR3 length is 15 residues. The CDR3 reads CASSFSLMGIHEQFF. The CDR3 region has the DNA TGTGCCAGCAGTTTCTCCCTTATGGGCATCCATGAGCAGTTCTTC.

This clone was seen once. The chain links TRBV25-1 to TRBJ2-2; a possible D gene is TRBD1 (6 bases). The germline V gene has CDR1 MGHDK and CDR2 SYGVNS. CDR3 length: 15 residues. V dropped 2 bases and J dropped 1 base, with 8 bases sitting between them. CDR3 protein: CASSEARGNTGELFF. CDR3 DNA sequence: TGTGCCAGCAGTGAAGCCAGGGGGAACACCGGGGAGCTGTTTTTT.

This chain joins TRBV7-9 and TRBJ2-1; TRBD2 agrees at 13 bases. Germline lookup yields CDR1 SEHNR and CDR2 FQNEAQ (reference sequence). The CDR3 is 15 amino acids. Germline trimming cut 5 bases from V and 5 bases from J; bases unmatched to any gene: 3. In DNA form, the CDR3 reads TGTGCCAGCAGCCTAGGACTAGCGGGGGACAATGAGCAGTTCTTC. Translated: CASSLGLAGDNEQFF.

This clone was recorded a few times. The J gene is TRBJ2-7, the V gene TRBV2, with 8 bases fitting TRBD1. The CDR3 runs to 13 residues. The V segment lost 6 bases and the J segment 3 bases; nucleotides outside the gene matches: 4. Per germline, CDR1 SNHLY and CDR2 FYNNEI. CDR3 sequence (DNA): TGTGCCAGCAGGGGGACAGGATTCTACGAGCAGTACTTC. Protein sequence: CASRGTGFYEQYF. The full variable domain, rest sourced from reference TRBV2 and TRBJ2-7, is EPEVTQTPSHQVTQMGQEVILRCVPISNHLYFYWYRQILGQKVEFLVSFYNNEISEKSEIFDDQFSVERPDGSNFTLKIRSTKLEDSAMYFCASRGTGFYEQYFGPGTRLTVT.

The chain combines TRBV19 with TRBJ1-3; maybe TRBD1 (6 bases). Germline V gene lookup returns CDR1 LNHDA and CDR2 SQIVND (reference sequence). CDR3 length: 15 amino acids. Deletions cut 7 bases from V and 2 bases from J, with 15 bases between. The CDR3 region has the DNA TGTGCCAGTACCGCTACAGGGTTTGCTGGAAACACCATATATTTT. Encoded protein: CASTATGFAGNTIYF.

The V gene is TRBV29-1, the J gene TRBJ2-5; 8 nucleotides match TRBD1. There are 12 residues in the CDR3. V dropped 7 bases and J dropped 2; count of bases not matched to a gene: 3. From germline, CDR1 is SQVTM and CDR2 ANQGSEA. CDR3 protein: CSGTGGQETQYF. The CDR3 nucleotides read TGCAGCGGAACAGGGGGTCAAGAGACCCAGTACTTC.

This clone showed up just once. V and J are TRBV27 and TRBJ2-5, with 7 bases aligning to TRBD2. Germline CDR1 MNHEY, CDR2 SMNVEV (reference sequence). The CDR3 has 15 amino acids. V gave up 3 bases and J gave up 2 bases; unmatched junction bases: 6. CDR3 sequence (DNA): TGTGCCAGCAGTTTTCGCGGGGGTGGACAAGAGACCCAGTACTTC. Amino acids: CASSFRGGGQETQYF.

This sequence joins TRBV2 and TRBJ2-7; 7 nucleotides agree with TRBD1. This CDR3 has 16 residues. Germline V gives CDR1 SNHLY, CDR2 FYNNEI. V dropped 1 base and J dropped 1; count of bases not matched to a gene: 7. CDR3 residues: CASSEEGAIQSYEQYF. For the CDR3, the DNA is TGTGCCAGCAGTGAAGAGGGGGCGATTCAATCCTACGAGCAGTACTTC. Full variable domain (remainder filled in from reference TRBV2 and TRBJ2-7): EPEVTQTPSHQVTQMGQEVILRCVPISNHLYFYWYRQILGQKVEFLVSFYNNEISEKSEIFDDQFSVERPDGSNFTLKIRSTKLEDSAMYFCASSEEGAIQSYEQYFGPGTRLTVT.

This clone showed up just a few times. V gene TRBV4-2 combines with J gene TRBJ2-3, with 8 positions matching TRBD2. Germline-derived CDR1 and CDR2 are LGHNA and YNFKEQ. The CDR3 consists of 16 residues. The junction had 5 bases not matched to a gene; V was cut back by 1 base and J by 2 bases. In DNA, the CDR3 is TGTGCCAGCAGCCAAGGACGGGGGGGCTTCACAGATACGCAGTATTTT. As protein: CASSQGRGGFTDTQYF.

The V call is TRBV18, the J call TRBJ1-1; 9 bases agree with TRBD1. Trimming cost V 4 bases and J 7 bases; bases outside gene matches: 4. Germline V gene sequence: CDR1 KGHSH, CDR2 LQKENI. The CDR3 spans 13 residues. CDR3 region: CASSLPDRGEAFF. As DNA, the CDR3 is TGTGCCAGCTCACTCCCGGACAGGGGTGAAGCTTTCTTT.

V gene TRBV29-1 combines with J gene TRBJ2-7; a possible D gene is TRBD1 (6 bases). The V gene lost 3 bases and the J gene lost 5 bases, with 11 bases spanning the gap. This CDR3 is 12 amino acids long. Germline CDR1 SQVTM, CDR2 ANQGSEA. The DNA for the CDR3 is TGCAGCGTTGACCAGGGGATCGACGAGCAGTACTTC. This encodes CSVDQGIDEQYF.

This chain connects TRBV7-2 to TRBJ1-1, with 9 bases lining up with TRBD1. J gave up 5 bases and V 2 bases, and 12 bases lay outside the gene matches. The CDR3 runs 17 residues. Germline assignment: CDR1 SGHTA and CDR2 FQGNSA. The CDR3 loop reads CASSLLPTGQGGTEAFF. In DNA form, the CDR3 reads TGTGCCAGCAGCTTACTCCCGACGGGACAGGGTGGGACTGAAGCTTTCTTT.

The V gene is TRBV7-8, the J gene TRBJ2-7; 10 bases match TRBD1. V trimming: 5 bases; J trimming: 3 bases; junction bases outside the gene matches: 7. This CDR3 contains 15 residues. Per germline, CDR1 SGHVS and CDR2 FQNEAQ. In DNA form, the CDR3 reads TGTGCCAGCAGCCTCGGACAGGGGGTAATCTACGAGCAGTACTTC. Translating gives CASSLGQGVIYEQYF. The variable domain in full, completed from reference TRBV7-8 and TRBJ2-7, reads GAGVSQSPRYKVAKRGQDVALRCDPISGHVSLFWYQQALGQGPEFLTYFQNEAQLDKSGLPSDRFFAERPEGSVSTLKIQRTQQEDSAVYLCASSLGQGVIYEQYFGPGTRLTVT.

CDR3 loop: CSVGTGYGYTF. The CDR3, as DNA: TGCAGCGTTGGAACGGGCTATGGCTACACCTTC. The chain joins TRBV29-1 to TRBJ1-2; the D is unclear. Trimming removed 4 bases at V and 4 bases at J, with 7 bases between. Germline V lookup: CDR1 SQVTM, CDR2 ANQGSEA. The CDR3 is 11 residues long.

V gene TRBV7-6 combines with J gene TRBJ2-1, with 14 bases identical to TRBD2. Trimming removed 5 bases from V and 8 bases from J; junction bases left unmatched: 5. Germline V CDR1 and CDR2: SGHVS, FNYEAQ. The CDR3 has 15 residues. The DNA of the CDR3 is TGTGCCAGCAGCAAGACTAGCGGGGGGGCCCATGAGCAGTTCTTC. Protein sequence: CASSKTSGGAHEQFF.

V gene TRBV2 combines with J gene TRBJ2-5, with 11 bases that match TRBD2. With 4 bases clipped from V and 4 bases from J, the junction kept 2 bases outside the gene matches. Per the germline V gene, CDR1 is SNHLY and CDR2 is FYNNEI. This CDR3 is 14 amino acids long. The CDR3, as DNA: TGTGCCAGCAGTGCGGGACTAGCGGTAGAGACCCAGTACTTC. It codes for CASSAGLAVETQYF.

This chain connects TRBV4-3 to TRBJ1-4, with 10 bases aligning to TRBD1. The V segment lost 2 bases and the J segment 10 bases; nucleotides outside the gene matches: 13. CDR1 and CDR2 from the germline V gene are LGHNA and YSLEER. This CDR3 region has 17 residues. CDR3 sequence (DNA): TGCGCCAGCAGCCAATTTTTCACCGGGACAGGGGATCGAAAACTGTTTTTT. It yields the protein CASSQFFTGTGDRKLFF.

This clone was seen just once. Here the CDR3 reads CASSQGQGTRTFF. Here the CDR3 DNA reads TGTGCCAGCAGCCAGGGACAGGGGACAAGGACTTTCTTT. This chain joins TRBV11-2 and TRBJ1-1; 10 bases align to TRBD1. Per the germline V gene, CDR1 is SGHAT and CDR2 is FQNNGV. V lost 5 bases to trimming and J lost 12 bases; unmatched junction nucleotides: 9. The CDR3 has 13 residues.

This rearrangement joins TRBV19 to TRBJ2-1, with 8 bases identical to TRBD2. This CDR3 spans 15 amino acids. Looked up from germline, CDR1 is LNHDA and CDR2 is SQIVND (reference sequence). Trimming removed 1 base from V and 4 bases from J; junction bases left unmatched: 3. This chain's CDR3 is CASSIAGGLYNEQFF. The CDR3 DNA follows: TGTGCCAGTAGTATAGCGGGGGGGCTGTACAATGAGCAGTTCTTC. The full variable domain, completed using reference TRBV19 and TRBJ2-1, is DGGITQSPKYLFRKEGQNVTLSCEQNLNHDAMYWYRQDPGQGLRLIYYSQIVNDFQKGDIAEGYSVSREKKESFPLTVTSAQKNPTAFYLCASSIAGGLYNEQFFGPGTRLTVL.

The chain has TRBV7-6 and TRBJ2-2; 9 bases line up with TRBD1. The CDR3 length is 14 residues. CDR1 and CDR2 (germline): SGHVS, FNYEAQ. Trimming at V came to 3 bases and at J to 6 bases, leaving 2 bases not matched to a gene. The CDR3 spells CASSFTGGPGELFF. As DNA, the CDR3 is TGTGCCAGCAGCTTCACAGGGGGCCCCGGGGAGCTGTTTTTT.